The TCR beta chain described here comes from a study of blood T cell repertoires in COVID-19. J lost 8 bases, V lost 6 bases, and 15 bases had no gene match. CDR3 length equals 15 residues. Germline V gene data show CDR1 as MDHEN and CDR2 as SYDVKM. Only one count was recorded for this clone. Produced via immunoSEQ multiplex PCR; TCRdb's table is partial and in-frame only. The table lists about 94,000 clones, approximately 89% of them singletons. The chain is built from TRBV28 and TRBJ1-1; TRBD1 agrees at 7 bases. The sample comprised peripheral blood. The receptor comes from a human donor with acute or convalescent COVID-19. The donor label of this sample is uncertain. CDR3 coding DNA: TGTGCCAGCAGCCAATCGGACAGGCGCAACCCCGAAGCTTTCTTT. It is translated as CASSQSDRRNPEAFF.